The rows below give T cell receptor beta chains drawn from one sample of a study of blood T cells in healthy people across ages. One entry per CDR3 protein, called by TCRdb with MiXCR from the 5' RACE reads. This table has 1.4 million to 1.5 million distinct CDR3 sequences, approximately 42% appearing once. The sequencing sample was made of blood. The source of these receptors is a woman aged 18-30 years in good health. Both conserved end residues are part of each CDR3. Each record gives: J gene, clone size, D gene, V gene, CDR3 DNA, CDR3 protein. The D gene is left open where the match is weak. A row's size may be missing; if present it is once, few, many or a size class.

>TRBJ2-1|.|TRBD2|TRBV3-1
TGTGCCAGCAGAGTCGCGGGGGGGAGCTCCTACAATGAGCAGTTCTTC
CASRVAGGSSYNEQFF
>TRBJ2-1|few|.|TRBV21-1
TGTGCCAGCAGCAATGAGACTAGCGGGAGTCCCAATGAGCAGTTCTTC
CASSNETSGSPNEQFF
>TRBJ2-3|few|.|TRBV5-8
TGTGCCAGCAGCTTGGCCGGGGCACGATTTATCACAGATACGCAGTATTTT
CASSLAGARFITDTQYF
>TRBJ2-1|.|TRBD1|TRBV29-1
TGCAGCGTTGGATCTCCGGGACAGCCCCACAATGAGCAGTTCTTC
CSVGSPGQPHNEQFF
>TRBJ2-1|few|.|TRBV7-2
TGTGCCAGCAGTGGGACAACCACCTACAATGAGCAGTTCTTC
CASSGTTTYNEQFF
>TRBJ1-6|.|.|TRBV7-2
TGTGCCAGCAGCTTAGCTGGGTGGCAGAGCTATAATTCACCCCTCCACTTT
CASSLAGWQSYNSPLHF
>TRBJ2-5|few|.|TRBV12-3/TRBV12-4
TGTGCCAGCAGTGCGACGGGATACCAAGAGACCCAGTACTTC
CASSATGYQETQYF
>TRBJ2-5|once|TRBD1|TRBV5-1
TGCGCCACCCAAGTCGGGACAGGGGAAGAGACCCAGTACTTC
CATQVGTGEETQYF
>TRBJ2-5|.|TRBD1|TRBV24-1
TGTGCCACCAGTGATACCGGGACAGGGCTACGGCAAGAGACCCAGTACTTC
CATSDTGTGLRQETQYF
>TRBJ2-1|few|.|TRBV27
TGTGCCAGCAGGACCATCGGCTCCTACAATGAGCAGTTCTTC
CASRTIGSYNEQFF
>TRBJ2-7|.|.|TRBV20-1
TGCAGTGCTAGAATCCCAATCTCCTACGAGCAGTACTTC
CSARIPISYEQYF
>TRBJ2-7|few|.|TRBV28
TGTGCCAGCAGTTTAGACCAGGGAGCGAGCTCCTACGAGCAGTACTTC
CASSLDQGASSYEQYF
>TRBJ1-2|.|.|TRBV4-1
TGCGCCAGCAGCCAAGATACAGGGCGGTATGGCTACACCTTC
CASSQDTGRYGYTF
>TRBJ1-1|.|.|TRBV5-5
TGTGCCAGCAGCTGGCGGCCAGGGGTCATACTAACTGAAGCTTTCTTT
CASSWRPGVILTEAFF
>TRBJ1-1|once|.|TRBV12-3/TRBV12-4
TGTGCCAGCAGTTGGGAAGGGTCGAGGGGGATGAACACTGAAGCTTTCTTT
CASSWEGSRGMNTEAFF
>TRBJ1-2|.|TRBD1|TRBV27
TGTGCCAGCAGTTTTCTTCGGGACAGGGTCGATGGCTACACCTTC
CASSFLRDRVDGYTF
>TRBJ2-1|.|TRBD2|TRBV6-6
TGTGCCAGCACCTTAGCGGGAGGAAACAATGAGCAGTTCTTC
CASTLAGGNNEQFF
>TRBJ2-7|.|.|TRBV5-1
TGCGCCAGCTATGGGGGACCGGGCTACGAGCAGTACTTC
CASYGGPGYEQYF
>TRBJ1-4|.|TRBD1|TRBV6-6
TGTGCCAGCAGTGAGGACAGGAGACTGTTTTTT
CASSEDRRLFF
>TRBJ1-2|few|TRBD1|TRBV29-1
TGCAGCGTTGAAAGGGGGACAGGGGCTAGGTATGGCTACACCTTC
CSVERGTGARYGYTF
>TRBJ2-7|.|.|TRBV20-1
TGCAGTGCCACCGGGCCCGTTGGGGAGCAGTACTTC
CSATGPVGEQYF
>TRBJ2-7|.|TRBD2|TRBV7-9
TGTGCCAGCAGCGATTCCCTCTTTAGCGGGAGGCTCCACGAGCAGTACTTC
CASSDSLFSGRLHEQYF
>TRBJ2-1|few|TRBD2|TRBV7-2
TGTGCCAGCAGTCGTCGCACTAGCGGGGGGCGGAGCTCCTACAATGAGCAGTTCTTC
CASSRRTSGGRSSYNEQFF
>TRBJ2-7|.|.|TRBV20-1
TGCAGTGCTAGAGCCCCGGACAGAAACTCCTACGAGCAGTACTTC
CSARAPDRNSYEQYF
>TRBJ2-3|few|TRBD2|TRBV6-1
TGTGCCAGCAGTGAACCCCTTGGGATAGCGGGCCCCTGGACAGATACGCAGTATTTT
CASSEPLGIAGPWTDTQYF
>TRBJ1-1|.|TRBD1|TRBV6-5
TGTGCCAGCAGTTACGCGGAGACAGGGGCGGGAGAAGCTTTCTTT
CASSYAETGAGEAFF
>TRBJ2-7|.|.|TRBV20-1
TGCAGTGCTACCCGGACCGTTACCTACGAGCAGTACTTC
CSATRTVTYEQYF
>TRBJ2-3|.|.|TRBV20-1
TGCAGTGCTTCCGACGGGGGGCGAACAGATACGCAGTATTTT
CSASDGGRTDTQYF
>TRBJ2-1|.|.|TRBV20-1
TGCAGTGCTGTGAGCGGGTACCCGAGCTCCTACAATGAGCAGTTCTTC
CSAVSGYPSSYNEQFF
>TRBJ2-5|few|.|TRBV2
TGTGCCAGCAGTCCAGACCCCCCCCCGACCCAGTACTTC
CASSPDPPPTQYF
>TRBJ1-5|.|.|TRBV2
TGTGCCAGCAGTGCTCGGCAGGGAGGCAATCAGCCCCAGCATTTT
CASSARQGGNQPQHF
>TRBJ2-3|.|.|TRBV7-2
TGTGCCAGCAGCTTCGTGACTGGGGGGAGAAGCACAGATACGCAGTATTTT
CASSFVTGGRSTDTQYF
>TRBJ2-3|many|.|TRBV6-5
TGTGCCACGAGGGGTGGTGGTCGCAGCACAGATACGCAGTATTTT
CATRGGGRSTDTQYF
>TRBJ1-5|few|TRBD1|TRBV6-5
TGTGCCAGCAGTCAGAACAGGGGGCAATATCAGCCCCAGCATTTT
CASSQNRGQYQPQHF
>TRBJ1-1|.|.|TRBV27
TGTGCCAGCAGCCCAGCGGGGGTTAGGTCGAACACTGAAGCTTTCTTT
CASSPAGVRSNTEAFF
>TRBJ2-3|few|TRBD2|TRBV29-1
TGCAGCGTTCTCGGACTAGCGGGGGCCATACTATTCACAGATACGCAGTATTTT
CSVLGLAGAILFTDTQYF
>TRBJ1-2|.|.|TRBV28
TGTGCCAGCAGCACAACCTGGGAAAACTATGGCTACACCTTC
CASSTTWENYGYTF
>TRBJ2-3|.|.|TRBV7-8
TGTGCCAGCAGCGCGCCAGACGCGGGTGGGACAGATACGCAGTATTTT
CASSAPDAGGTDTQYF
>TRBJ2-7|few|.|TRBV4-1
TGCGCCAGCAGCCAAGATGCGGTAGCGGAGACGTACGAGCAGTACTTC
CASSQDAVAETYEQYF
>TRBJ2-2|.|TRBD1|TRBV13
TGTGCCAGCAGTACGCGACAGGGGACACCTACCGGGGAGCTGTTTTTT
CASSTRQGTPTGELFF
>TRBJ1-1|.|.|TRBV10-1
TGCGCCAGCACCCTCGGCCTGGGCACTGAAGCTTTCTTT
CASTLGLGTEAFF
>TRBJ2-1|few|.|TRBV7-9
TGTGCCAGCAGCTCCCCGACTAGCTCCTACAATGAGCAGTTCTTC
CASSSPTSSYNEQFF
>TRBJ2-7|.|.|TRBV5-1
TGCGCCAGCAGCTCCCCACCTAAGGGACAAATTTACGAGCAGTACTTC
CASSSPPKGQIYEQYF
>TRBJ2-2|.|.|TRBV14
TGTGCCAGCAGTCACTCCCACGCCACCGGGGAGCTGTTTTTT
CASSHSHATGELFF
>TRBJ2-1|.|TRBD1|TRBV9
TGTGCCAGCAGCCCAGGGCGGACAGGGTTATCCTACAATGGGCAGTTCTTC
CASSPGRTGLSYNGQFF
>TRBJ2-3|.|TRBD1|TRBV20-1
TGCAGTGCTAGAGAAGGGACAGGGAAGCCAGATACGCAGTATTTT
CSAREGTGKPDTQYF